The 2 T cell receptor beta chains below all came from one sample that was sequenced in a study of blood T cells in healthy people across ages. Next came a second PCR, run for about 7 to 12 cycles, which used a sample-barcoded 5' primer along with a J-beta primer mix. TCRdb used MiXCR to reprocess the 5' RACE reads, holding one entry per CDR3 protein. This table holds about 1.5 million distinct CDR3 sequences, around two fifths found once. Material for sequencing was blood. The receptors originated from a woman aged 18-29 years in good health.

V gene TRBV13 combines with J gene TRBJ2-3, with 8 bases aligning to TRBD2. The germline gives CDR1 PRHDT, CDR2 FYEKMQ (reference sequence). The length of the CDR3 is 16 residues. Trimming removed 3 bases from V and 2 bases from J; junction bases left unmatched: 7. The CDR3 region is CASSFPTSEYTDTQYF. The CDR3 DNA is TGTGCCAGCAGCTTCCCGACTAGCGAATACACAGATACGCAGTATTTT.

Turning to this clonotype: Its ends do not fully match the called genes, so a read error is possible. This rearrangement joins TRBV15 to TRBJ2-1, with a weak D call TRBD2 (5 bases). Looked up from germline, CDR1 is LNHNV and CDR2 is YYDKDF (reference sequence). The CDR3 runs 14 residues. The CDR3 protein is CATGRAVLEDEQFF. The CDR3 nucleotides are TGTGCCACCGGCAGAGCTGTCCTGGAGGATGAGCAGTTCTTC.